The clone carrying this TCR beta chain turned up a few times. The sample comes from a study of T cells in Graves' hyperthyroidism and ophthalmopathy. No progression to ophthalmopathy during 18 months of follow-up defined stable disease. Patients were aged 18 to 65, had disease duration under 2 months, and had newly diagnosed hyperthyroidism. Germline V gene data show CDR1 as DFQATT and CDR2 as SNEGSKA (reference sequence). Trimming pared 6 bases from V and 7 bases from J, leaving 15 bases between. The CDR3 covers 12 residues. RNA transcripts provided the source from which TCR beta CDR3 regions were amplified. TCR CDR3 regions were first amplified by RT-PCR with HTBI primers. In TCRdb, the multiplex PCR reads were re-called with MiXCR into one record per CDR3 protein. Of some 300,000 distinct CDR3 sequences listed, 16% were seen once; the top ten hold roughly 31%.

The TCR originated in a man under 40 with Graves' hyperthyroidism. The V call is TRBV20-1, the J call TRBJ1-1; perhaps TRBD1 as D (5 bases). Sequences were obtained from blood. The CDR3 region is CSASEGDLEAFF. In DNA, the CDR3 is TGCAGTGCCTCGGAAGGGGACCTTGAAGCTTTCTTT.